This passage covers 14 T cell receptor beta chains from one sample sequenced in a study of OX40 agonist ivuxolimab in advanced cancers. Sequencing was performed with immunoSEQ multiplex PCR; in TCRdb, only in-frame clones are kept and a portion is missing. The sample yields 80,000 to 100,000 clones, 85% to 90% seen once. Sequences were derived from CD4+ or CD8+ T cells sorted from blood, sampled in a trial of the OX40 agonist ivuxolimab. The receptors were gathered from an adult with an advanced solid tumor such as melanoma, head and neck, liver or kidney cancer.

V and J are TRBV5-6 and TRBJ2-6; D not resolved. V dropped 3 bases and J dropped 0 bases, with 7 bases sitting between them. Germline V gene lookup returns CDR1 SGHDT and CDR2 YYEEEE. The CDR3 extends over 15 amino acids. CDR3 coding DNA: TGTGCCAGCAGCTCCCGGGTCTCTGGGGCCAACGTCCTGACTTTC. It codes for CASSSRVSGANVLTF.

CDR3 coding DNA: TGTGCCAGCACCCTACTAGGGGTTAACGGGGAGCTGTTTTTT. Encoded protein: CASTLLGVNGELFF. This rearrangement joins TRBV11-2 to TRBJ2-2, with D perhaps given as TRBD1 or TRBD2 (5 bases each). Germline lookup yields CDR1 SGHAT and CDR2 FQNNGV. Trimming removed 7 bases from V and 7 bases from J, with 16 bases in between. The length of the CDR3 is 14 residues.

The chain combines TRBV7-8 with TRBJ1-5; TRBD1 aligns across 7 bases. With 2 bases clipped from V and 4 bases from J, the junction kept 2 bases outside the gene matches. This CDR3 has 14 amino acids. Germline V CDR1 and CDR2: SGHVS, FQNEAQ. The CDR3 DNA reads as TGTGCCAGCAGCTTAAGGGGGCGGAATCAGCCCCAGCATTTT. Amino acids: CASSLRGRNQPQHF.

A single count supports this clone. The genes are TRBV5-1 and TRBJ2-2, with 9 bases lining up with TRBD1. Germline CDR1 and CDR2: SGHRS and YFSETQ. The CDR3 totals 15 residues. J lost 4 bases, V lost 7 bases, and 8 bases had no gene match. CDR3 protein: CASQPTGGITGELFF. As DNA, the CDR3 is TGCGCCAGCCAACCTACAGGGGGCATCACCGGGGAGCTGTTTTTT.

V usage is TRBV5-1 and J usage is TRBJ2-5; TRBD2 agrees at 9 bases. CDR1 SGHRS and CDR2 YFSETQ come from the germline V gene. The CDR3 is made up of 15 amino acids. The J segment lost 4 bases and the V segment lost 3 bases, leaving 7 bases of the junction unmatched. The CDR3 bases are TGCGCCAGCAGCTCAGGGACTAGCTGGGGAGAGACCCAGTACTTC. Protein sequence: CASSSGTSWGETQYF.

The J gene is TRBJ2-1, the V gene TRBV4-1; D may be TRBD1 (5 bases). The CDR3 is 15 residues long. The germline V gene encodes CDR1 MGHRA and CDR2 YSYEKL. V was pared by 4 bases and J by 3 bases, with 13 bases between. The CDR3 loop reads CASSRAREGYNEQFF. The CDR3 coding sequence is TGCGCCAGCAGCCGCGCCAGGGAAGGCTACAATGAGCAGTTCTTC.

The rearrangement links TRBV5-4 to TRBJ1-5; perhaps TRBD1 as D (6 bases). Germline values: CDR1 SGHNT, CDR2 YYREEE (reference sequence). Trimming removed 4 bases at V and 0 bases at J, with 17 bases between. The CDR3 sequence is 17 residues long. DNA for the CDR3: TGTGCCAGCAGCCTGGGGGGGCAGGGATATAGCAATCAGCCCCAGCATTTT. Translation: CASSLGGQGYSNQPQHF. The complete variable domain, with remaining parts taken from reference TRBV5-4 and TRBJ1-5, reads ETGVTQSPTHLIKTRGQQVTLRCSSQSGHNTVSWYQQALGQGPQFIFQYYREEENGRGNFPPRFSGLQFPNYSSELNVNALELDDSALYLCASSLGGQGYSNQPQHFGDGTRLSIL.

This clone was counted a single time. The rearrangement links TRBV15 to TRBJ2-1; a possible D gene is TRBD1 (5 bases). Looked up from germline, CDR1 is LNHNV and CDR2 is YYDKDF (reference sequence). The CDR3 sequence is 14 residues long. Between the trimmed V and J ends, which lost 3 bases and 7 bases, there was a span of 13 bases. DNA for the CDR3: TGTGCCACCAGCAGTCGTCAGGGAAGGAATGAGCAGTTCTTC. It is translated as CATSSRQGRNEQFF.

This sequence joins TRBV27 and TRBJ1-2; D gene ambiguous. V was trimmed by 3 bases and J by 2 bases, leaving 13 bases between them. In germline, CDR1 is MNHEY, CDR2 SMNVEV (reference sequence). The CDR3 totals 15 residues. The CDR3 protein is CASSLTLLGNYGYTF. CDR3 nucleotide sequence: TGTGCCAGCAGTTTGACACTTCTCGGGAACTATGGCTACACCTTC.

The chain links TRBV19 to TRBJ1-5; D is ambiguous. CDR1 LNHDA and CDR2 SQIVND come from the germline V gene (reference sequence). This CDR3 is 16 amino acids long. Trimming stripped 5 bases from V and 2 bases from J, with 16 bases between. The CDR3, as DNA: TGTGCCAGTAGTTCGTCGAGGGTAGGTGGCAATCAGCCCCAGCATTTT. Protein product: CASSSSRVGGNQPQHF.

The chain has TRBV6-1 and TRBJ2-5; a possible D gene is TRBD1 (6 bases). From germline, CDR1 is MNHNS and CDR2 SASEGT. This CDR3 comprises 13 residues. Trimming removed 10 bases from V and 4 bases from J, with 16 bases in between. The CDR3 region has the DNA TGTGCCACCGCCAGGGGATTCGGAGAGACCCAGTACTTC. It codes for CATARGFGETQYF.

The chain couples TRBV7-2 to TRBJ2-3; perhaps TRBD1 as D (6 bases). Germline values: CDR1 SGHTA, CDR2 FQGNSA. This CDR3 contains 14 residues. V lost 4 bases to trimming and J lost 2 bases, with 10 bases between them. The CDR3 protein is CASSSGQTTDTQYF. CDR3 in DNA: TGTGCCAGCAGCTCTGGACAGACCACAGATACGCAGTATTTT.

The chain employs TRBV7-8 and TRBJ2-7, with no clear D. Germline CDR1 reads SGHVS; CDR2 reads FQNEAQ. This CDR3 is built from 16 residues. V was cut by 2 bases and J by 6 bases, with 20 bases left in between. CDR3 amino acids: CASSLKLGTVPREQYF. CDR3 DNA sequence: TGTGCCAGCAGCTTAAAATTAGGCACTGTCCCCCGCGAGCAGTACTTC.

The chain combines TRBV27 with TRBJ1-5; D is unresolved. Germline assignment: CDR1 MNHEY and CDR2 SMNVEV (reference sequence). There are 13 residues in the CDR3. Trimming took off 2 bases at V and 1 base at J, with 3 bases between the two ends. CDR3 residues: CASSLVSNQPQHF. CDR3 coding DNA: TGTGCCAGCAGTTTAGTGAGCAATCAGCCCCAGCATTTT.